Given below is one T cell receptor beta chain in context. Its specificity is not known. Since a much larger clone is just one base distant, this may be a read error. Amplified TCR beta CDR3 regions derived from RNA transcripts. Initially, a first-round RT-PCR of the TCR CDR3 employed the HTBI primer set. Via MiXCR, TCRdb re-called the multiplex PCR reads, giving one row per CDR3 protein. This table has about half a million distinct CDR3 sequences, about a fifth appearing once. This CDR3 is built from 15 residues. Germline V gene data show CDR1 as SEHNR and CDR2 as FQNEAQ (reference sequence). J gave up 0 bases and V 4 bases, and 5 bases lay outside the gene matches. These data come from a study of T cells in Graves' hyperthyroidism and ophthalmopathy. Overall study context: Blood from the periphery was taken at initial diagnosis, before any treatment.

Study outcomes and limitations: Ophthalmopathy could be told apart from stable hyperthyroidism with a 13 V-J model.

Hyperthyroidism was newly diagnosed in patients aged 18 to 65 (duration under 2 months). Each 10 ml fresh peripheral blood draw supplied the PBMCs. The source of this sequence is a man aged 18 to 29 with Graves' hyperthyroidism. The chain couples TRBV7-9 to TRBJ2-7; 8 bases fit TRBD1. The sample comprised blood. CDR3 residues: CASSSRTGTSYEQYF. CDR3 bases: TGTGCCAGCAGCTCCCGGACAGGGACCTCCTACGAGCAGTACTTC.